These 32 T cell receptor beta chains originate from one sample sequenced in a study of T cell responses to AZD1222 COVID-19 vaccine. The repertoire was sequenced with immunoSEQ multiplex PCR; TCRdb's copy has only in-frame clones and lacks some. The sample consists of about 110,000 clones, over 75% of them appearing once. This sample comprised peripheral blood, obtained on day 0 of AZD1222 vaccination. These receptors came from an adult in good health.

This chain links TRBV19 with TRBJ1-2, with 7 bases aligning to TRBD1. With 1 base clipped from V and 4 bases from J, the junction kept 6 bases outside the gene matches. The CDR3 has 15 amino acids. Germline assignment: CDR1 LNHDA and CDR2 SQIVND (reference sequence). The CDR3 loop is CASSIAGQASYGYTF. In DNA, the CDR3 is TGTGCCAGTAGTATAGCCGGACAGGCGTCCTATGGCTACACCTTC.

The CDR3 nucleotides are TGTGCCACCAGTTGGGGGGGGATCGATTATGGCTACACCTTC. Its protein product is CATSWGGIDYGYTF. The chain couples TRBV24-1 to TRBJ1-2, with a weak D call TRBD1 (5 bases). Germline V gene lookup returns CDR1 KGHDR and CDR2 SFDVKD. The CDR3 spans 14 residues. V dropped 6 bases and J dropped 5 bases, with 15 bases sitting between them.

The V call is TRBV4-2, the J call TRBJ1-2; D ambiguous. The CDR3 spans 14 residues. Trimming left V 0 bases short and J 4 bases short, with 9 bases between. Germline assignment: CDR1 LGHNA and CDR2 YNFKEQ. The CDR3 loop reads CASSQEQPFYGYTF. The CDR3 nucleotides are TGTGCCAGCAGCCAAGAGCAACCTTTCTATGGCTACACCTTC.

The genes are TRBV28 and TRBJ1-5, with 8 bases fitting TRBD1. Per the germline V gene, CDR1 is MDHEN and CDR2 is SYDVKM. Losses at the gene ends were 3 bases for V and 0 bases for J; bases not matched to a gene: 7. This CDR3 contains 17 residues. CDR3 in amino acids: CASSLGQAPYSNQPQHF. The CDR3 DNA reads TGTGCCAGCAGTTTGGGACAGGCACCTTATAGCAATCAGCCCCAGCATTTT.

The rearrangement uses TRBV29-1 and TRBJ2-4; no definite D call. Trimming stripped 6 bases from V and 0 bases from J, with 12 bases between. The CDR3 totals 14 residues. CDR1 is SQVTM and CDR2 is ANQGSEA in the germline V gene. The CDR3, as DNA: TGCAGCGTGTATGAAAGTCTAGCCAAAAACATTCAGTACTTC. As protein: CSVYESLAKNIQYF. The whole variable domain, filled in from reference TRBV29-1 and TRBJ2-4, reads SAVISQKPSRDICQRGTSLTIQCQVDSQVTMMFWYRQQPGQSLTLIATANQGSEATYESGFVIDKFPISRPNLTFSTLTVSNMSPEDSSIYLCSVYESLAKNIQYFGAGTRLSVL.

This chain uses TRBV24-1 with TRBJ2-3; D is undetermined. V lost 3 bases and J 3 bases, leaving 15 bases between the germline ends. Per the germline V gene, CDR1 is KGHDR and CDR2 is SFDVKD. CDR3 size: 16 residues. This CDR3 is CATSDVTVSLTDTQYF. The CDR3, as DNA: TGTGCCACCAGTGATGTAACGGTGTCCCTGACAGATACGCAGTATTTT.

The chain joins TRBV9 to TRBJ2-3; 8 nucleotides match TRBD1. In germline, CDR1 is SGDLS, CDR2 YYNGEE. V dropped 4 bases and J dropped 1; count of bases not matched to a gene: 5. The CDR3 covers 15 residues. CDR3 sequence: CASSKRGQGTDTQYF. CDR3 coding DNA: TGTGCCAGCAGCAAGAGGGGACAGGGCACAGATACGCAGTATTTT.

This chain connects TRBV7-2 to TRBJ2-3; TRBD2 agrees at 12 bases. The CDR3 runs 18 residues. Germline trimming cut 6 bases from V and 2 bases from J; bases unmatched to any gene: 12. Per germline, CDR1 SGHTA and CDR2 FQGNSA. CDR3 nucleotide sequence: TGTGCCAGCAGTCGGCGGCCGACTAGCGGGGGCCTCACAGATACGCAGTATTTT. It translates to CASSRRPTSGGLTDTQYF.

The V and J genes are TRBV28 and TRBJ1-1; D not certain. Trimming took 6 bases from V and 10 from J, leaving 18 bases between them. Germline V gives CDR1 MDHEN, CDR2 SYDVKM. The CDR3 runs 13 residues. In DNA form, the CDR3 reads TGTGCCAGCAGCCATGAATCCCGAACCCGAGCTTTCTTT. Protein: CASSHESRTRAFF.

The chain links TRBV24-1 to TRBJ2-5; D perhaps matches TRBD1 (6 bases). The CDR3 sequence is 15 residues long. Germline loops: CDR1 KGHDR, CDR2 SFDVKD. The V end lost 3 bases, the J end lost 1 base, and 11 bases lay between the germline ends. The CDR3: CATSDPQGPQETQYF. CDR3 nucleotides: TGTGCCACCAGTGATCCCCAGGGGCCCCAAGAGACCCAGTACTTC.

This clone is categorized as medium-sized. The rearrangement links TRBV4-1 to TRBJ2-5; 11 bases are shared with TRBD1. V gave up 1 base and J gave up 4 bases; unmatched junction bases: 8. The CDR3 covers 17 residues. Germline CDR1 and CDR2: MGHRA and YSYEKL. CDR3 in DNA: TGCGCCAGCAGCCAAGCAGCCGGGACAGGGGGTCGAGAGACCCAGTACTTC. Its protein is CASSQAAGTGGRETQYF.

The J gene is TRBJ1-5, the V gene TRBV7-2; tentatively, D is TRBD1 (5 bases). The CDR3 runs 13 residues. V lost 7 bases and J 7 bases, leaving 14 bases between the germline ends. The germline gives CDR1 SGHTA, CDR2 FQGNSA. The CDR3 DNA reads TGTGCCAGCAATAGGGACTTCGGACAGCCCCAGCATTTT. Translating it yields CASNRDFGQPQHF.

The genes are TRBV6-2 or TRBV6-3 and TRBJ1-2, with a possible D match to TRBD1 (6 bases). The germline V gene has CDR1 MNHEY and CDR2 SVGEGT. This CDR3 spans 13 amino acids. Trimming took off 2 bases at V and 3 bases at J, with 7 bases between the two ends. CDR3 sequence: CASSYPGDYGYTF. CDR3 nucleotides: TGTGCCAGCAGTTACCCAGGGGACTATGGCTACACCTTC.

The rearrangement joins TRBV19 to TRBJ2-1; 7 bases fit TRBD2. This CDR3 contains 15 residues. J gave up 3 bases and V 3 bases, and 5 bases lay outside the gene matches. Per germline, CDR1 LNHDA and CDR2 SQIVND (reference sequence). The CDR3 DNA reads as TGTGCCAGTAGTATTAATGGGGGGGGCTACAATGAGCAGTTCTTC. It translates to CASSINGGGYNEQFF.

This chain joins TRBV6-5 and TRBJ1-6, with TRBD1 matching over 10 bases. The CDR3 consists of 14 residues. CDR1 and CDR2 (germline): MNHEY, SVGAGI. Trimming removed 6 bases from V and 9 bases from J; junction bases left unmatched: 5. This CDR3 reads CASRGQGIGSPLHF. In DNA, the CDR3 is TGTGCCAGCAGGGGACAGGGGATAGGTTCACCCCTCCACTTT.

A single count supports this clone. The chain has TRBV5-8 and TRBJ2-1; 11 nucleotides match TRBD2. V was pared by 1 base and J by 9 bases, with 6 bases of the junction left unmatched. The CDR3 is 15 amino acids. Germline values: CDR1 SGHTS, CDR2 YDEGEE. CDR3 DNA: TGTGCCAGCAGCTTGTCACTAGCGGGAGTGGGTGAGCAGTTCTTC. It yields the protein CASSLSLAGVGEQFF.

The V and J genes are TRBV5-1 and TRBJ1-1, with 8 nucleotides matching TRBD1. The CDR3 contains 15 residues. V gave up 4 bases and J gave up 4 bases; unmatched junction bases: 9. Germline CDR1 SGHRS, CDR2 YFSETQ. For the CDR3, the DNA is TGCGCCAGCAGCCTCGCGGCAGGGGGCGGCACTGAAGCTTTCTTT. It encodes CASSLAAGGGTEAFF.

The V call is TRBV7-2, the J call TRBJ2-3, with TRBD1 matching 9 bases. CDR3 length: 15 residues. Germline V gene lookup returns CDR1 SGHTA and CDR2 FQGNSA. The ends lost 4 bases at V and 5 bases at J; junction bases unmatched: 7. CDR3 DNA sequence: TGTGCCAGCAGCTCTCCACAGGGGGCGGGAGATACGCAGTATTTT. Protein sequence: CASSSPQGAGDTQYF.

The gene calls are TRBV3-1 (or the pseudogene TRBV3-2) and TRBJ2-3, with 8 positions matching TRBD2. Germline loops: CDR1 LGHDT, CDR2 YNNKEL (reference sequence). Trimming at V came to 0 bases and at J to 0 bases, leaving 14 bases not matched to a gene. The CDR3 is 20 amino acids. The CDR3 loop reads CASSQDLTYSGDPSTDTQYF. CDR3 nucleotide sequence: TGTGCCAGCAGCCAAGATTTAACCTATAGCGGGGACCCTAGCACAGATACGCAGTATTTT.

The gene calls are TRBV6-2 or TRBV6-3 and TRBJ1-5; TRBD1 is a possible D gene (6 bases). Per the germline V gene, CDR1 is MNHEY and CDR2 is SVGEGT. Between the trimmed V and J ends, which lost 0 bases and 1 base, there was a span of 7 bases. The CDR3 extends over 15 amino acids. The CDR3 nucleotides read TGTGCCAGCAGTTACTCGGGGGCGAGCAATCAGCCCCAGCATTTT. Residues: CASSYSGASNQPQHF.

This CDR3 reads CASSIRTSGSSYNEQFF. Written as DNA, the CDR3 is TGTGCCAGTAGTATCCGGACTAGCGGGAGTTCGTACAATGAGCAGTTCTTC. The chain recombines TRBV19 with TRBJ2-1; 13 bases are shared with TRBD2. Trimming cost V 3 bases and J 4 bases; bases outside gene matches: 6. The germline gives CDR1 LNHDA, CDR2 SQIVND (reference sequence). This CDR3 has 17 amino acids. The full variable domain, rest sourced from reference TRBV19 and TRBJ2-1, is DGGITQSPKYLFRKEGQNVTLSCEQNLNHDAMYWYRQDPGQGLRLIYYSQIVNDFQKGDIAEGYSVSREKKESFPLTVTSAQKNPTAFYLCASSIRTSGSSYNEQFFGPGTRLTVL.

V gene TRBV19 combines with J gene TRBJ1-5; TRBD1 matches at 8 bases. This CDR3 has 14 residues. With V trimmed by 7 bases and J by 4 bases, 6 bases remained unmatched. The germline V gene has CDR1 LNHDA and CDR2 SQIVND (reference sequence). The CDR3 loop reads CASTQGAGNQPQHF. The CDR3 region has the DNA TGTGCCAGTACCCAGGGGGCAGGGAATCAGCCCCAGCATTTT.

The DNA of the CDR3 is TGTGCCAGCAGCACGGCACAGGGGGCGCGAACTGAAGCTTTCTTT. Translation gives CASSTAQGARTEAFF. This sequence joins TRBV9 and TRBJ1-1; 9 positions match TRBD1. CDR1 is SGDLS, CDR2 YYNGEE, per germline. The V and J ends lost 4 bases and 5 bases, in that order; junction bases with no gene match: 9. The CDR3 is made up of 15 amino acids.

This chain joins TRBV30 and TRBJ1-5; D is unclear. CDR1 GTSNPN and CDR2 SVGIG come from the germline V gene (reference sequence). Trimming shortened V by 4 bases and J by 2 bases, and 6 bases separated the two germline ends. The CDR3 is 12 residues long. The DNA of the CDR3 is TGTGCCTGGAAGGCCCGCAATCAGCCCCAGCATTTT. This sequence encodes CAWKARNQPQHF.

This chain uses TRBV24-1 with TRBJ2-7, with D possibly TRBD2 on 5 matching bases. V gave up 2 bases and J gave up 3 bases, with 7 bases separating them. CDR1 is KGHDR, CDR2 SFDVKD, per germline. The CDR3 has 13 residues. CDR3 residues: CATSDSRGYEQYF. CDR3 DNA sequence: TGTGCCACCAGTGATTCTCGGGGCTACGAGCAGTACTTC.

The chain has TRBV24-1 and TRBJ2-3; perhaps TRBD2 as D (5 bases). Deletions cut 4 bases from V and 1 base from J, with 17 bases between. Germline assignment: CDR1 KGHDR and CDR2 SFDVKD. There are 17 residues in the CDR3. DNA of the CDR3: TGTGCCACCAGTGACCACGTTTTAGCGAGCCGCACAGATACGCAGTATTTT. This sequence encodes CATSDHVLASRTDTQYF.

The CDR3 bases are TGTGCCAGCAGCTTAAGAGAGAAGGAGACCCAGTACTTC. Translating gives CASSLREKETQYF. The chain joins TRBV7-3 to TRBJ2-5; D is uncertain. The CDR3 extends over 13 amino acids. Trimming shortened V by 1 base and J by 5 bases, and 8 bases separated the two germline ends. The V gene's germline CDR1 is SGHTA and CDR2 FQGTGA.

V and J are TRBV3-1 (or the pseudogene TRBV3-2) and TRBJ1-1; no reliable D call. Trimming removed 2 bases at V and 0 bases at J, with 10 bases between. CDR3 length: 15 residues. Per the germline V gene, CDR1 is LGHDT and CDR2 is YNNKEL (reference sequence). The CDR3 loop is CASSQPGRMNTEAFF. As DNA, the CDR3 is TGTGCCAGCAGCCAACCCGGACGGATGAACACTGAAGCTTTCTTT.

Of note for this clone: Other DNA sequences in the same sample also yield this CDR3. This chain's CDR3 is CASSLSSYEQYF. The CDR3 nucleotides read TGTGCCAGCAGCCTGAGCTCCTACGAGCAGTACTTC. The chain combines TRBV7-2 with TRBJ2-7; D ambiguous. Germline CDR1 is SGHTA and CDR2 is FQGNSA. CDR3 length: 12 amino acids. The germline V and J ends were trimmed by 5 bases and 0 bases, with 5 bases remaining between them.

CDR3 DNA sequence: TGCGCCAGCAGCTTGGCAACGGGTAACTATGGCTACACCTTC. It yields the protein CASSLATGNYGYTF. The gene calls are TRBV5-1 and TRBJ1-2; no definite D call. V was trimmed by 0 bases and J by 1 base, leaving 7 bases between them. The CDR3 totals 14 residues. Germline CDR1 reads SGHRS; CDR2 reads YFSETQ.

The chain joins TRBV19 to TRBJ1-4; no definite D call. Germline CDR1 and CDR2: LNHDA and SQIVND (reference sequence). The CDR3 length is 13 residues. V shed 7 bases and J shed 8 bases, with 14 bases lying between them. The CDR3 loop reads CASTGRAREKLFF. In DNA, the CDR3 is TGTGCCAGTACCGGGAGGGCCCGGGAAAAACTGTTTTTT.

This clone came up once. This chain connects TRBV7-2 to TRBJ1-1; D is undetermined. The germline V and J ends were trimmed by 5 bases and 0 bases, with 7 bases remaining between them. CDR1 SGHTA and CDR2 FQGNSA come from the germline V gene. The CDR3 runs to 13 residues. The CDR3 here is CASSRLLNTEAFF. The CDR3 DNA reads TGTGCCAGCAGCCGGTTGCTGAACACTGAAGCTTTCTTT.